This T cell receptor beta chain was retrieved from a study of preoperative IRX-2 immunotherapy in early breast cancer. The CDR3 loop spans 13 amino acids. Treatment defined: preoperative locoregional IRX-2 cytokine immunotherapy. Samples came from a phase Ib trial of preoperative locoregional IRX-2 cytokine immunotherapy. TCRdb's copy holds only in-frame clones and misses some; the assay was immunoSEQ multiplex PCR. This table has tens of thousands of clones, approximately 78% appearing once. The chain combines TRBV1 with TRBJ1-2. TRBV1 is annotated as a pseudogene. Sequences were derived from lymph node tissue, sampled after IRX-2 immunotherapy. This receptor was obtained from a human donor with breast cancer. The CDR3 sequence: CASSQVVNYGYTF. The CDR3 DNA follows: TGCGCCAGCAGCCAAGTGGTTAACTATGGCTACACCTTC.